This is a list of T cell receptor beta chains from one sample in a study of shared clonotypes between healthy human individuals. The method was immunoSEQ multiplex PCR; TCRdb's version includes in-frame clones alone and lacks a portion of them. The data show some 1,100,000 clones, roughly 74% seen once. Sequences were obtained from memory CD4+ T cells from PBMCs. All receptors derive from a man younger than 35 in good health. Some clones in this sample may be carry-over from other donors' samples. CDR3s leave out the opening cysteine and the closing phenylalanine or tryptophan. Fields, in order: V gene, clone size, D gene, J gene, CDR3 protein. A D gene is named only where the DNA matches it firmly. Size tells how often a clone was seen (once, few, many) or the class of an expanded clone, and some rows leave it out.

>TRBV6-1|-|-|TRBJ1-2
ASSEGFRTAYGYT
>TRBV4-1|-|-|TRBJ2-5
ASSLTWVRDEPGTQY
>TRBV27|-|-|TRBJ2-3
ASSLQGGGDTQY
>TRBV10-3|-|-|TRBJ1-5
AISEGKKTNQPQH
>TRBV28|-|-|TRBJ1-1
ASSLGVLTEAF
>TRBV5-5|-|-|TRBJ2-5
ASILGTSTGQTQY
>TRBV28|-|-|TRBJ2-3
ASSLGRNTDTQY
>TRBV7-8|-|-|TRBJ2-7
ASSRSTGSYEQY
>TRBV7-2|few|-|TRBJ2-2
ASSLRGWGTGELF
>TRBV25-1|-|TRBD2|TRBJ2-7
ASSKSGSVYEQY
>TRBV4-1|few|-|TRBJ1-2
ASSQGIREGGYGYT
>TRBV4-3|-|TRBD2|TRBJ2-1
ASSPRTSGYNEQF
>TRBV19|-|TRBD2|TRBJ2-1
ASSIGLAGIYNEQF
>TRBV6-5|-|TRBD2|TRBJ2-7
ASSYSLAGEDEQY
>TRBV25-1|-|-|TRBJ2-2
ASNRAGDTGELF
>TRBV7-9|-|-|TRBJ2-3
ASSLIQTGTDTQY
>TRBV28|many|TRBD1|TRBJ1-1
ASSFGDRRNTEAF
>TRBV5-1|once|-|TRBJ2-1
ASSLRETYNEQF
>TRBV19|-|TRBD2|TRBJ2-2
ASSLSGVLAGELF
>TRBV9|-|-|TRBJ2-7
ASSVGQSNSYEQY
>TRBV11-1|-|-|TRBJ2-1
ASSFGGPVNEQF
>TRBV6-1|-|-|TRBJ1-2
ASSGRQYGYT
>TRBV7-6|-|-|TRBJ2-7
ASSLAPGVDYEQY
>TRBV7-3|-|TRBD1|TRBJ1-2
ASSFGTALGYT
>TRBV6-4|-|TRBD2|TRBJ2-1
ASSVTSGYNEQF
>TRBV5-1|few|-|TRBJ2-3
ASSLEDGDTQY
>TRBV6-1|-|TRBD2|TRBJ2-1
ASSEALPSSGHTYNEQF
>TRBV28|-|-|TRBJ1-5
ASSLDGAQH
>TRBV28|-|-|TRBJ1-1
ASSWGVNEAF
>TRBV29-1|-|-|TRBJ2-7
SVEDRIGRVEQY
>TRBV4-1|-|TRBD2|TRBJ2-7
ASSQWGLAGGPSKDYEQY
>TRBV5-1|-|-|TRBJ1-4
ASSLQGPATNEKLF
>TRBV4-3|-|-|TRBJ2-7
ASSQDRGGDYEQY
>TRBV4-3|-|TRBD1|TRBJ1-5
ASSRFRGQGQPQH
>TRBV20-1|-|TRBD1|TRBJ2-5
SAEDRETQY
>TRBV5-1|once|TRBD1|TRBJ2-7
ASSSGQGNFEQY
>TRBV27|-|TRBD1|TRBJ1-2
ASSSLGTGLNYGYT
>TRBV14|-|-|TRBJ2-1
ASSRPVGNEQF
>TRBV27|-|TRBD1|TRBJ2-6
AVSRRTGHSGANVLT
>TRBV5-4|-|-|TRBJ2-1
ASSLKGLGDEQF
>TRBV5-8|-|TRBD2|TRBJ2-5
ASSLIRASGRETQY
>TRBV5-1|-|-|TRBJ2-5
ASSHRGRETQY
>TRBV30|-|-|TRBJ1-3
AWSGRVPGNTIY
>TRBV6-1|-|-|TRBJ1-4
ASSEGQDGGGEKLF